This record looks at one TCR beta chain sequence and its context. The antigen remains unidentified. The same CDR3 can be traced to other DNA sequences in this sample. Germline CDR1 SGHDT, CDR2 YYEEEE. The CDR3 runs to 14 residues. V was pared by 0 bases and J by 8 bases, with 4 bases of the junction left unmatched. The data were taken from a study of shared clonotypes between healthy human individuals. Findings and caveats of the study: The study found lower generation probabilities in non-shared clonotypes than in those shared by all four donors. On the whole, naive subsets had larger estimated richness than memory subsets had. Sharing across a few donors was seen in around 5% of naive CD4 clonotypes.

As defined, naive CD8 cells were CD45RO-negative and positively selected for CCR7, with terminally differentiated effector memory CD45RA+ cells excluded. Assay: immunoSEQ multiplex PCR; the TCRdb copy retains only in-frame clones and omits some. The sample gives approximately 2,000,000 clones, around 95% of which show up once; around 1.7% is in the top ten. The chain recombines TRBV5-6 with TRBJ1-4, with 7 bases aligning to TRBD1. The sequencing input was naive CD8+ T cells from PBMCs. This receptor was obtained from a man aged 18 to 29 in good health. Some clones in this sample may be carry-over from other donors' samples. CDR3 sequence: CASSLGQGGEKLFF. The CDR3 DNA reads TGTGCCAGCAGCTTGGGACAGGGAGGGGAAAAACTGTTTTTT.